This section outlines one T cell receptor (beta chain) sequence together with its context. Its cognate antigen is unknown. This specimen comes from a study of T cell responses to AZD1222 COVID-19 vaccine. Study-level findings and limits: Repertoire sampling happened only post peak T cell response. An increase in Spike-specific TCR breadth and depth was observed after two AZD1222 doses.

Germline values: CDR1 SNHLY, CDR2 FYNNEI. This CDR3 is 13 amino acids long. Germline trimming cut 4 bases from V and 5 bases from J; bases unmatched to any gene: 4. Data came from immunoSEQ multiplex PCR; TCRdb stores just in-frame clones and leaves some out. The data show about 110,000 clones, over 85% seen once. Specimen: peripheral blood, collected on day 0 of MenACWY control vaccination. This sequence was found in an adult in good health. J is TRBJ2-5 and V is TRBV2; 7 nucleotides match TRBD1. The CDR3 region is CASSAETGETQYF. The CDR3 coding sequence is TGTGCCAGCAGTGCAGAGACAGGGGAGACCCAGTACTTC.